This T cell receptor beta chain was identified in a study of blood T cells in healthy people across ages. Whole-study results and caveats: There was no known CMV status for donors, so expanded clonotype changes were possibly confounded. Both naive CD4+ cell counts and diversity were greater in long-lived donors than in aged donors. While age rose, TCR beta diversity per million T cells dropped in a roughly linear way.

A J-beta primer mix and a sample-barcoded 5' primer were used in a second PCR of roughly 7 to 12 cycles. TCRdb ran MiXCR on the 5' RACE reads and lists one entry per CDR3 protein. The profile shows approximately 760,000 distinct CDR3 sequences, about 25% of them singletons. The sample holds a few counts of this clonotype. The target antigen is unknown. CDR3 length: 19 residues. Germline V CDR1 and CDR2: DFQATT, SNEGSKA (reference sequence). The ends lost 1 base at V and 0 bases at J; junction bases unmatched: 14. These data were also reused for a study on T cells of mothers and their children. This second study notes: Samples came from a few healthy Caucasian mothers and their six children.

The gene calls are TRBV20-1 and TRBJ2-5; 10 bases fit TRBD2. Specimen: blood. The sequence was collected from a boy younger than 18 in good health. CDR3 DNA sequence: TGCAGTGCTAGAGCCTACGGGACTAGCGAGATTTGGTACCAAGAGACCCAGTACTTC. Translating it yields CSARAYGTSEIWYQETQYF.